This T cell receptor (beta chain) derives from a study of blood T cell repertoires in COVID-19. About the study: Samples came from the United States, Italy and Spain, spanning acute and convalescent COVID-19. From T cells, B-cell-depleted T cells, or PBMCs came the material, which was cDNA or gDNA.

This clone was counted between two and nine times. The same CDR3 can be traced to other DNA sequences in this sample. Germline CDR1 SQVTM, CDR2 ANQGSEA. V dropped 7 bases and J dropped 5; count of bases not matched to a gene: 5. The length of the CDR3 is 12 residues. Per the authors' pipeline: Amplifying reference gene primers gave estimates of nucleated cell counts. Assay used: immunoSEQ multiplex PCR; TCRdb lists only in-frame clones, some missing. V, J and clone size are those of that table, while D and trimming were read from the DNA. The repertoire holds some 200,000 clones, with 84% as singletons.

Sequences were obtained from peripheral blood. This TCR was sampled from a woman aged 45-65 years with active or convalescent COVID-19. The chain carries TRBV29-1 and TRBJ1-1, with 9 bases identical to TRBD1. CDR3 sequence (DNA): TGCAGCGGGGGACAGGGAAATACTGAAGCTTTCTTT. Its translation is CSGGQGNTEAFF.